This T cell receptor (beta chain) emerged from a study of tumor and adjacent non-tumor tissue in lung cancer. Study-wide results and limits: Compared with tumor, normal lung showed significantly lower TCR diversity. Tumor TCR diversity, when higher, was linked to shorter survival.

The table lists this clonotype with a few counts. Its antigen is unidentified. A modified ARM-PCR protocol with three rounds of nested PCR amplified TCRbeta. TCRdb reanalysed the multiplex PCR reads using MiXCR and keeps one entry per CDR3 protein. The sample holds around 86,000 distinct CDR3 sequences; 72% are singletons and the top ten take approximately 9%. Germline CDR1 SGHDN, CDR2 FVKESK. This CDR3 contains 16 residues. RNA was extracted from bulk tissue without any cell sorting. Sequencing was carried out using lung tumor tissue. The chain uses TRBV14 and TRBJ2-1; 7 nucleotides agree with TRBD2. This clonotype was sampled from a woman between 40 and 55 years old with non-small cell lung cancer. The CDR3 is CVSSRLLADSYNEQFF. The DNA for the CDR3 is TGTGTCAGTAGCCGTCTTCTAGCGGACTCCTACAATGAGCAGTTCTTC.